What follows are 5 T cell receptor beta chains derived from one specimen sequenced in a study of CD8 T cells in Susac syndrome (dated by TCRdb to the late 2010s). Library generation was performed with the immunoSEQ multiplex PCR assay. RNA was extracted using the RNeasy kit, and roughly 0.45 to 1 microgram was reverse transcribed with random hexamers. The public reads were reprocessed in TCRdb via fastp at Q25 and MiXCR, keeping in-frame beta chains. Entries that share a CDR3 protein sequence are merged under the most common genes and DNA. Within this sample are some 96,000 distinct CDR3 sequences, with roughly 94% of them counted one time only. Jointly, the top ten make up about 0.29% of the sample. Sequenced material: CD4+ T cells from PBMCs. The receptors were sampled from a human donor with Susac syndrome.

The rearrangement uses TRBV5-1 and TRBJ2-3, with 12 bases fitting TRBD2. V was clipped by 4 bases and J by 1 base; unmatched bases: 10. CDR3 length: 18 amino acids. In germline, CDR1 is SGHRS, CDR2 YFSETQ. In DNA, the CDR3 is TGCGCCAGCAGCGGAGGACTAGCGGGGTTACGTGGCACAGATACGCAGTATTTT. Translation: CASSGGLAGLRGTDTQYF. Full variable domain (outside the CDR3, taken from reference TRBV5-1 and TRBJ2-3): KAGVTQTPRYLIKTRGQQVTLSCSPISGHRSVSWYQQTPGQGLQFLFEYFSETQRNKGNFPGRFSGRQFSNSRSEMNVSTLELGDSALYLCASSGGLAGLRGTDTQYFGPGTRLTVL.

The J gene is TRBJ1-2, the V gene TRBV7-9, with a possible D match to TRBD1 (6 bases). The CDR3 is 14 amino acids. The germline V gene has CDR1 SEHNR and CDR2 FQNEAQ (reference sequence). V lost 8 bases and J lost 2, with 15 bases in between. The CDR3 loop is CASERPGVNYGYTF. The CDR3 DNA reads as TGTGCCAGCGAAAGGCCAGGGGTGAACTATGGCTACACCTTC.

This rearrangement joins TRBV29-1 to TRBJ1-1; 8 nucleotides match TRBD1. V was clipped by 8 bases and J by 5 bases; unmatched bases: 7. CDR1 SQVTM and CDR2 ANQGSEA come from the germline V gene. The CDR3 length is 12 residues. The CDR3 region has the DNA TGCAGCCTCTCAGGGGGCCGGACTGAAGCTTTCTTT. Translated: CSLSGGRTEAFF.

This clonotype has a single count. V and J are TRBV20-1 and TRBJ1-2, with 7 bases lining up with TRBD1. The CDR3 extends over 14 amino acids. Germline loops: CDR1 DFQATT, CDR2 SNEGSKA (reference sequence). V lost 5 bases, J lost 2 bases, and 8 bases stayed unmatched. The CDR3 protein is CSASPTGKNYGYTF. The CDR3 region has the DNA TGCAGTGCTTCCCCGACAGGGAAAAACTATGGCTACACCTTC.

The CDR3 protein is CAWSWTSNTEAFF. For the CDR3, the DNA is TGTGCCTGGTCCTGGACCTCCAACACTGAAGCTTTCTTT. This chain joins TRBV30 and TRBJ1-1; no clear D. The germline V and J ends were trimmed by 5 bases and 2 bases, with 12 bases remaining between them. This CDR3 spans 13 amino acids. Germline lookup yields CDR1 GTSNPN and CDR2 SVGIG (reference sequence).